A selection of T cell receptor beta chains follows, all from one sample in a study of cytomegalovirus exposure and HLA in healthy donors. Assay: immunoSEQ multiplex PCR; the TCRdb copy retains only in-frame clones and omits some. The sample has under 150,000 clones, 65% to 85% seen once; the top ten hold roughly 1.5%. Sequenced sample: PBMCs. The receptors here all came from a woman aged 18-35 years in good health and CMV-seronegative. The CDR3 runs from the conserved cysteine through the conserved F or W. Fields, in order: V gene, D gene, J gene, clone size, CDR3 DNA, CDR3 protein. A D gene is named only where the DNA matches it firmly. Only part of the rows carry a size: once, few, many, or a class if the clone is expanded.

>TRBV19|NA|TRBJ1-2|NA
TGTGCCAGTAGTTTTGACAGGAACTATGGCTACACCTTC
CASSFDRNYGYTF
>TRBV7-9|NA|TRBJ2-1|NA
TGTGCCAGCAGCTTCGATCCCCCCCTCGGGACATCCGGGAATGAGCAGTTCTTC
CASSFDPPLGTSGNEQFF
>TRBV10-3|TRBD2|TRBJ2-1|NA
TGTGCCATCAGTGACTACGGGACTAGCGGGGCCTCCTCTCCTTTCTTC
CAISDYGTSGASSPFF
>TRBV5-6|TRBD2|TRBJ2-1|NA
TGTGCCAGCAGCTTGGGTGGCTTCGCGGGGGGTTCCTACAATGAGCAGTTCTTC
CASSLGGFAGGSYNEQFF
>TRBV19|NA|TRBJ2-3|NA
TGTGCCAGTAGTACCAGGGGACCCTGGGAAACAGATACGCAGTATTTT
CASSTRGPWETDTQYF
>TRBV18|NA|TRBJ2-5|NA
TGTGCCAGCTCACCACCGTCGGTCCAAGAGACCCAGTACTTC
CASSPPSVQETQYF
>TRBV7-9|TRBD1|TRBJ2-5|NA
TGTGCCAGCAGCTTAGGGGACAGGAGACAAGAGACCCAGTACTTC
CASSLGDRRQETQYF
>TRBV6-5|NA|TRBJ1-2|NA
TGTGCCAGCAGTTACGCGGTAGAGGCCCGCTATGGCTACACCTTC
CASSYAVEARYGYTF
>TRBV2|TRBD2|TRBJ2-7|once
TGTGCCAGCCAGCTGGAAGCGGGATATCACGAGCAGTACTTC
CASQLEAGYHEQYF
>TRBV6-1|NA|TRBJ1-1|NA
TGTGCCAGCAGTTCCTACACTGAAGCTTTCTTT
CASSSYTEAFF
>TRBV30|NA|TRBJ1-1|NA
TGTGCCTGGAGTGTAGCGGGCACGGCTTTCTTT
CAWSVAGTAFF
>TRBV6-4|TRBD1|TRBJ1-6|NA
TGTGCCAGCAGTGAAGGAGGGGGCAGTAATTCACCCCTCCACTTT
CASSEGGGSNSPLHF
>TRBV18|TRBD1|TRBJ2-3|once
TGTGCCAGCTCACTCCCGCCGGGACAGGGAATCGTAGATACGCAGTATTTT
CASSLPPGQGIVDTQYF
>TRBV19|NA|TRBJ1-1|few
TGTGCCAGTAGTATTGCAGGTTTGGACACTGAAGCTTTCTTT
CASSIAGLDTEAFF
>TRBV19|NA|TRBJ1-1|few
TGTGCCAGTAGTACTCGGGAGGCGGTTTACAGTGTAAACACTGAAGCTTTCTTT
CASSTREAVYSVNTEAFF
>TRBV30|TRBD2|TRBJ2-3|NA
TGTGCCTGGGCTCCCCTTACTAGCGGGAGACGCCATACGCAGTATTTT
CAWAPLTSGRRHTQYF
>TRBV27|TRBD2|TRBJ2-3|once
TGTGCCAGCACCCGACTAGCGGGAGTAACAGATACGCAGTATTTT
CASTRLAGVTDTQYF
>TRBV6-1|TRBD2|TRBJ2-5|NA
TGTGCCAGCATTCTCGGCGGGAGGGCGGCGGAGACCCAGTACTTC
CASILGGRAAETQYF
>TRBV7-8|NA|TRBJ1-2|NA
TGTGCCAGCAGCTTAGCCGACAGTAGCGGATACACCTTC
CASSLADSSGYTF
>TRBV2|NA|TRBJ2-7|NA
TGTGCCAGCAGTGGAAATGAGGACAGACCGACACAGTACTTC
CASSGNEDRPTQYF
>TRBV10-3|NA|TRBJ1-1|NA
TGTGCCATCTCCCGGACAGAGAACACTGAAGCTTTCTTT
CAISRTENTEAFF
>TRBV30|TRBD1|TRBJ1-2|few
TGTGCCTGGTCCATAGGGGGCGCCGCCGTTGGCTACACCTTC
CAWSIGGAAVGYTF
>TRBV2|NA|TRBJ2-3|NA
TGTGCCACCTCTTTAAGCGGGCGCGGGGCAGATACGCAGTATTTT
CATSLSGRGADTQYF
>TRBV9|TRBD2|TRBJ2-5|NA
TGTGCCAGCAGCCCACTAGCGGGAATACAAGAGACCCAGTACTTC
CASSPLAGIQETQYF
>TRBV7-2|NA|TRBJ1-4|NA
TGTGCCAGCAGCTCTGTGGGGGGTGGACTGTTTTTT
CASSSVGGGLFF
>TRBV13|NA|TRBJ1-1|NA
TGTGCCAGCAGGGGTACTATGAACACTGAAGCTTTCTTT
CASRGTMNTEAFF
>TRBV7-2|NA|TRBJ1-4|NA
TGTGCCAGCAGCTTTCGGGTGGAAGGCGAAAAACTGTTTTTT
CASSFRVEGEKLFF
>TRBV30|TRBD1|TRBJ1-2|NA
TGTGCCTGGAGTACGGACAGGGGCCCGTATGGCTACACCTTC
CAWSTDRGPYGYTF
>TRBV4-1|NA|TRBJ2-2|NA
TGCGCCAGCAGCCAAGAGAGGGCGAGCCCGAACACCGGGGAGCTGTTTTTT
CASSQERASPNTGELFF
>TRBV7-2|TRBD1|TRBJ1-1|NA
TGTGCCACCAAAGAAGGGACAGGGGATTTTGAAGCTTTCTTT
CATKEGTGDFEAFF
>TRBV19|NA|TRBJ1-1|NA
TGTGCCAGTATTGGGACGGGGGGGGCTGAAGCTTTCTTT
CASIGTGGAEAFF
>TRBV4-1|TRBD1|TRBJ1-2|NA
TGCGCCAGCAGCCAAGATACCAGGAGGGGGCTGTTTGGCTACACCTTC
CASSQDTRRGLFGYTF
>TRBV7-8|NA|TRBJ1-5|NA
TGTGCCAGCAGCTCACTAAACGTTCGACAGCGGGGGCAGCCCCAGCATTTT
CASSSLNVRQRGQPQHF
>TRBV27|TRBD2|TRBJ2-6|NA
TGTGCCACCAAAACTCTGGGAGGGATTAGCTCTGGGGCCAACGTCCTGACTTTC
CATKTLGGISSGANVLTF
>TRBV19|NA|TRBJ1-2|NA
TGTGCCAGTCGAAGGGGGACTAACTATGGCTACACCTTC
CASRRGTNYGYTF
>TRBV6-1|TRBD1|TRBJ2-1|few
TGTGCCAGCATAACGACAGGGGCCAATGAGCAGTTCTTC
CASITTGANEQFF
>TRBV5-1|TRBD2|TRBJ2-7|NA
TGCGCCAGCAGTGCCGGGACTAGCGGGAGTCGGAGCTCCTACGAGCAGTACTTC
CASSAGTSGSRSSYEQYF
>TRBV6-5|TRBD2|TRBJ2-1|NA
TGTGCCAGCAGTGCCGGACTAGCGGTTTACAATGAGCAGTTCTTC
CASSAGLAVYNEQFF
>TRBV7-2|NA|TRBJ2-3|NA
TGTGCCAGCAGCTCGCACTACGGCCCGCCCCAGTATTTT
CASSSHYGPPQYF
>TRBV18|NA|TRBJ1-4|NA
TGTGCCAGCTCAAAGTCCACGCGCCGAACTAATGAAAAACTGTTTTTT
CASSKSTRRTNEKLFF
>TRBV5-1|NA|TRBJ2-7|NA
TGCGCCAGCAGCTTGGTTCGACTCTACGAGCAGTACTTC
CASSLVRLYEQYF
>TRBV6-6|NA|TRBJ1-3|NA
TGTGCCAGCAGTCTTCAGCAGGCTGGAAACACCATATATTTT
CASSLQQAGNTIYF